These 18 T cell receptor beta chains were sequenced from one sample in a study of blood T cell repertoires in COVID-19. Sequenced by immunoSEQ multiplex PCR; TCRdb stores in-frame clones only, minus some. The sample carries around 200,000 clones, 83% recorded once. The material sequenced was peripheral blood. Receptors originate from a woman aged 25-40 years with COVID-19, enrolled during active disease.

The chain combines TRBV5-1 with TRBJ1-2; possibly TRBD1 for D (5 bases). Trimming took off 4 bases at V and 3 bases at J, with 10 bases between the two ends. Germline CDR1 is SGHRS and CDR2 is YFSETQ. The CDR3 runs 13 residues. The CDR3 sequence: CASSLGGDYGYTF. The CDR3 DNA follows: TGCGCCAGCAGCCTCGGGGGTGACTATGGCTACACCTTC.

The chain carries TRBV5-6 and TRBJ2-1; D might be TRBD1 (5 bases). Germline CDR1 is SGHDT and CDR2 is YYEEEE. This CDR3 region has 18 residues. Trimming pared 3 bases from V and 0 bases from J, leaving 19 bases between. The CDR3 DNA sequence: TGTGCCAGCAGCTCCTCCACCGGTTGGCAGGGCTCCTACAATGAGCAGTTCTTC. Its translation: CASSSSTGWQGSYNEQFF.

The V gene is TRBV28, the J gene TRBJ1-4, with TRBD1 as a possible D gene (5 bases). Germline V gene lookup returns CDR1 MDHEN and CDR2 SYDVKM. V dropped 6 bases and J dropped 7 bases, with 15 bases sitting between them. The CDR3 length is 14 residues. The CDR3 bases are TGTGCCAGCAGGTGGCCTGGGGGGGGTGAAAAACTGTTTTTT. It translates to CASRWPGGGEKLFF.

The chain recombines TRBV19 with TRBJ1-6; D is unclear. Germline CDR1 reads LNHDA; CDR2 reads SQIVND (reference sequence). V shed 2 bases and J shed 8 bases, with 13 bases lying between them. CDR3 size: 15 residues. The CDR3 sequence: CASSIRRARDSPLHF. CDR3 nucleotides: TGTGCCAGTAGTATAAGGAGGGCTCGGGATTCACCCCTCCACTTT.

In this sample, this clone turned up a few times. The chain combines TRBV5-1 with TRBJ2-1; the D gene is possibly TRBD1 (5 bases). The V end lost 0 bases, the J end lost 4 bases, and 11 bases lay between the germline ends. There are 15 residues in the CDR3. Per the germline V gene, CDR1 is SGHRS and CDR2 is YFSETQ. As DNA, the CDR3 is TGCGCCAGCAGCTTGGACCTCAACAGGTACAATGAGCAGTTCTTC. It translates to CASSLDLNRYNEQFF.

V and J are TRBV9 and TRBJ1-4; D is undetermined. This CDR3 comprises 13 residues. Trimming took off 7 bases at V and 6 bases at J, with 13 bases between the two ends. Germline CDR1 is SGDLS and CDR2 is YYNGEE. The CDR3 is CASARGPDEKLFF. The CDR3 DNA follows: TGTGCCAGCGCCCGGGGTCCTGATGAAAAACTGTTTTTT. The whole variable domain, remainder taken from reference TRBV9 and TRBJ1-4, is DSGVTQTPKHLITATGQRVTLRCSPRSGDLSVYWYQQSLDQGLQFLIQYYNGEERAKGNILERFSAQQFPDLHSELNLSSLELGDSALYFCASARGPDEKLFFGSGTQLSVL.

This clone was seen only once. The V gene is TRBV2, the J gene TRBJ2-1; 7 bases line up with TRBD1. The V and J ends lost 3 bases and 7 bases, in that order; junction bases with no gene match: 6. Per the germline V gene, CDR1 is SNHLY and CDR2 is FYNNEI. The CDR3 extends over 14 amino acids. The CDR3 here is CASSESRGLNEQFF. CDR3 nucleotide sequence: TGTGCCAGCAGTGAGTCGAGGGGGCTGAATGAGCAGTTCTTC. Full variable domain (outside the CDR3, taken from reference TRBV2 and TRBJ2-1): EPEVTQTPSHQVTQMGQEVILRCVPISNHLYFYWYRQILGQKVEFLVSFYNNEISEKSEIFDDQFSVERPDGSNFTLKIRSTKLEDSAMYFCASSESRGLNEQFFGPGTRLTVL.

In DNA, the CDR3 is TGTGCCTCCCAAGGGGGACAGGGGGCGGAATATGGCTACACCTTC. This gives the protein CASQGGQGAEYGYTF. The V and J genes are TRBV30 and TRBJ1-2; 12 bases are shared with TRBD1. The CDR3 is made up of 15 amino acids. Germline CDR1 is GTSNPN and CDR2 is SVGIG (reference sequence). V gave up 7 bases and J gave up 5 bases; unmatched junction bases: 11.

The chain is built from TRBV6-1 and TRBJ2-5, with a weak D call TRBD1 (6 bases). Germline CDR1 reads MNHNS; CDR2 reads SASEGT. The CDR3 contains 14 residues. Deletions cut 3 bases from V and 1 base from J, with 9 bases between. CDR3 residues: CASSDRGRQETQYF. The CDR3 nucleotides read TGTGCCAGCAGTGACAGGGGCCGCCAAGAGACCCAGTACTTC.

V usage is TRBV28 and J usage is TRBJ1-5; maybe TRBD1 (6 bases). This CDR3 region has 12 residues. Trimming removed 7 bases at V and 8 bases at J, with 12 bases between. Per germline, CDR1 MDHEN and CDR2 SYDVKM. The CDR3 reads CASTSQGKPQHF. DNA for the CDR3: TGTGCCAGCACCTCGCAGGGGAAGCCCCAGCATTTT.

In this sample, this clone turned up once. The genes are TRBV6-5 and TRBJ2-7; 10 bases fit TRBD1. The germline V gene has CDR1 MNHEY and CDR2 SVGAGI. This CDR3 is built from 16 residues. V was clipped by 2 bases and J by 1 base; unmatched bases: 5. The CDR3 loop reads CASSYLRTGGSYEQYF. CDR3 nucleotides: TGTGCCAGCAGTTACCTAAGGACAGGGGGTTCCTACGAGCAGTACTTC.

This rearrangement joins TRBV11-2 to TRBJ2-6, with 8 positions matching TRBD1. V trimming: 5 bases; J trimming: 2 bases; junction bases outside the gene matches: 11. In germline, CDR1 is SGHAT, CDR2 FQNNGV. This CDR3 is built from 18 residues. The CDR3 is CASSRLRAGGAGANVLTF. DNA for the CDR3: TGTGCCAGCAGCCGACTTAGGGCAGGGGGCGCTGGGGCCAACGTCCTGACTTTC.

The chain uses TRBV11-1 and TRBJ2-2; 7 nucleotides align to TRBD2. The germline V gene encodes CDR1 SGHAT and CDR2 FQDESV (reference sequence). V gave up 1 base and J gave up 2 bases; unmatched junction bases: 1. This CDR3 is 15 amino acids long. In nucleotides, the CDR3 is TGTGCCAGCAGCTTAGAGCGGGGAAACACCGGGGAGCTGTTTTTT. Translation gives CASSLERGNTGELFF.

The chain employs TRBV10-3 and TRBJ1-1, with TRBD1 as a possible D gene (6 bases). The CDR3 has 14 residues. The V gene lost 0 bases and the J gene lost 6 bases, with 11 bases spanning the gap. CDR1 and CDR2 (germline): ENHRY, SYGVKD. The CDR3 loop is CAISESRGAAEAFF. The DNA for the CDR3 is TGTGCCATCAGTGAGTCGCGGGGGGCGGCTGAAGCTTTCTTT.

The chain joins TRBV2 to TRBJ2-7; 11 nucleotides align to TRBD1. V lost 6 bases, J lost 4 bases, and 2 bases stayed unmatched. Germline loops: CDR1 SNHLY, CDR2 FYNNEI. CDR3 length equals 13 residues. The CDR3 spells CASSGTGGYEQYF. CDR3 nucleotide sequence: TGTGCCAGCAGCGGGACAGGGGGTTACGAGCAGTACTTC.

The CDR3 protein is CASSLRPGRGSYEQYF. The CDR3, as DNA: TGCGCCAGCAGCCTCCGCCCGGGGAGAGGCTCCTACGAGCAGTACTTC. This chain connects TRBV5-1 to TRBJ2-7; D possibly corresponds to TRBD2 (5 bases). From germline, CDR1 is SGHRS and CDR2 YFSETQ. This CDR3 is built from 16 residues. V was trimmed by 4 bases and J by 0 bases, leaving 17 bases between them.

V is TRBV18 and J is TRBJ2-7; weak D call: TRBD1 (7 bases). The ends were cut back, 3 bases at V and 4 bases at J, with 16 bases in the middle. In germline, CDR1 is KGHSH, CDR2 LQKENI. The length of the CDR3 is 15 residues. The CDR3 sequence: CASSPLSRGEYEQYF. The DNA of the CDR3 is TGTGCCAGCTCACCGCTAAGCAGGGGGGAATACGAGCAGTACTTC.

The rearrangement joins TRBV18 to TRBJ1-3; 8 bases fit TRBD1. The junction had 7 bases not matched to a gene; V was cut back by 2 bases and J by 1 base. Germline lookup yields CDR1 KGHSH and CDR2 LQKENI. The CDR3 sequence is 17 residues long. The CDR3 reads CASSPTRGLGSGNTIYF. In DNA, the CDR3 is TGTGCCAGCTCACCAACCAGGGGGCTAGGATCTGGAAACACCATATATTTT.